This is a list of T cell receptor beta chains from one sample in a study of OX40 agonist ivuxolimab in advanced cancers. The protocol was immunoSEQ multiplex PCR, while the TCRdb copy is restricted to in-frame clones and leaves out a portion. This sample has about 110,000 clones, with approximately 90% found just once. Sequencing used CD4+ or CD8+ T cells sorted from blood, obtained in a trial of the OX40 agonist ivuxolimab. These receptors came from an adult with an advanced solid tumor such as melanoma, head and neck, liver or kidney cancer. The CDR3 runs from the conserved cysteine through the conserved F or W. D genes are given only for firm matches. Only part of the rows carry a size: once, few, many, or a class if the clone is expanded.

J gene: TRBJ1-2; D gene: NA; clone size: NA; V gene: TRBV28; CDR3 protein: CASSLFAGGGYGYTF; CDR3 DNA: TGTGCCAGCAGTTTATTTGCGGGGGGCGGTTATGGCTACACCTTC
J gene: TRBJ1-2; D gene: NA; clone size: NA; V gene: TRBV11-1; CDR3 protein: CASSYDTQGAYGYTF; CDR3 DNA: TGTGCCAGCAGCTACGATACACAGGGAGCTTATGGCTACACCTTC
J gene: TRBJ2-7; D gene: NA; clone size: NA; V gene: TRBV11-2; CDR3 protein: CASSSGAFYSYEQYF; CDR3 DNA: TGTGCCAGCAGCTCCGGCGCCTTCTATTCCTACGAGCAGTACTTC
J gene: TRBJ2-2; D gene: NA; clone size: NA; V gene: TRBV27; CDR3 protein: CASSYQWENTGELFF; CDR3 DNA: TGTGCCAGCAGTTATCAATGGGAAAACACCGGGGAGCTGTTTTTT
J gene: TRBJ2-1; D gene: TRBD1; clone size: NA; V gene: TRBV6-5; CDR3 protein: CASSSRQGDEQFF; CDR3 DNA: TGTGCCAGCAGTTCGCGACAGGGCGATGAGCAGTTCTTC
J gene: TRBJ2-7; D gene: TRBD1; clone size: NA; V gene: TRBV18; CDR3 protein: CASSQGQGAYEQYF; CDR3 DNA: TGTGCCAGCTCACAAGGACAGGGGGCCTACGAGCAGTACTTC
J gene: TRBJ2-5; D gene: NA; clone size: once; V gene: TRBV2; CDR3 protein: CASSVIGGARSYETQYF; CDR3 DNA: TGTGCCAGCAGTGTTATAGGCGGAGCGCGATCTTACGAGACCCAGTACTTC
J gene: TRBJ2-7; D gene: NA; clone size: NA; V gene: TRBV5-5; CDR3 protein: CASSQRQDHYEQYF; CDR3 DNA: TGTGCCAGCAGCCAGCGACAGGACCACTACGAGCAGTACTTC
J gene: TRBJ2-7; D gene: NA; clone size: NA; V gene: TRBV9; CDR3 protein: CASSPPIGSSEQYF; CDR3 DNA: TGTGCCAGCAGCCCCCCAATAGGGTCCTCCGAGCAGTACTTC
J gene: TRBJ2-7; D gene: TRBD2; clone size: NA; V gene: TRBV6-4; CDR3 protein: CASSAEAGASYEQYF; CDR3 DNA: TGTGCCAGCAGTGCGGAGGCGGGAGCGTCCTACGAGCAGTACTTC
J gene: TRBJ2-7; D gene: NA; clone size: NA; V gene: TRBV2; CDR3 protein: CASKGDSYEQYF; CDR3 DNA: TGTGCCAGCAAGGGGGACTCCTACGAGCAGTACTTC
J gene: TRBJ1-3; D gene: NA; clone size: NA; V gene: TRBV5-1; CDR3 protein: CASSLAGGFFASGNTIYF; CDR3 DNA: TGCGCCAGCAGCTTGGCCGGCGGATTCTTTGCCTCTGGAAACACCATATATTTT
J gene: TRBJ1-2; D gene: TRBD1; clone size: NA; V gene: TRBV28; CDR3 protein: CASSSDDREYGYTF; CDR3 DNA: TGTGCCAGCAGTTCCGATGACAGGGAGTACGGCTACACCTTC
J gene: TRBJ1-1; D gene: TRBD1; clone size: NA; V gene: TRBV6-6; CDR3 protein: CASRTGGTEAFF; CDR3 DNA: TGTGCCAGCAGAACAGGGGGGACTGAAGCTTTCTTT
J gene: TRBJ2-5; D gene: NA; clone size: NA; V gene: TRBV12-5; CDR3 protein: CASARGVTMYQETQYF; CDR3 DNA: TGTGCTAGTGCCCGCGGCGTTACGATGTACCAAGAGACCCAGTACTTC
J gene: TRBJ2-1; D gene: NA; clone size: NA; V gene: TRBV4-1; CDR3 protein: CASSQDGAQRDEQFF; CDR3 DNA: TGCGCCAGCAGCCAAGATGGGGCTCAGCGCGATGAGCAGTTCTTC
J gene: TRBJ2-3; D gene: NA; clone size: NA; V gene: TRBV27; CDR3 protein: CASSLADTQYF; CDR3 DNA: TGTGCCAGCAGTTTAGCCGATACGCAGTATTTT
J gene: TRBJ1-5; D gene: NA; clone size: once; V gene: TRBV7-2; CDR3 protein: CASSLDNTNQPQHF; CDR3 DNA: TGTGCCAGCAGCTTAGACAACACGAATCAGCCCCAGCATTTT